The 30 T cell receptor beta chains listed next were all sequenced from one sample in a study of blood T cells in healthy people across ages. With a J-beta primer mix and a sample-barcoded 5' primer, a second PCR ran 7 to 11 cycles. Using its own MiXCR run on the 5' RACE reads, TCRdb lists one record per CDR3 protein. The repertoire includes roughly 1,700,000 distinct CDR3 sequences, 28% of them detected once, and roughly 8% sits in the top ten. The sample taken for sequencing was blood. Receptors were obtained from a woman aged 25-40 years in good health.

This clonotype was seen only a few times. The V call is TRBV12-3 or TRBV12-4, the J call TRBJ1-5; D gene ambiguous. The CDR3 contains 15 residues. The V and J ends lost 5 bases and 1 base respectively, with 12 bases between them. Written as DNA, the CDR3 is TGTGCCAGCAGTCCCCCGGATGGGAGCAATCAGCCCCAGCATTTT. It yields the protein CASSPPDGSNQPQHF.

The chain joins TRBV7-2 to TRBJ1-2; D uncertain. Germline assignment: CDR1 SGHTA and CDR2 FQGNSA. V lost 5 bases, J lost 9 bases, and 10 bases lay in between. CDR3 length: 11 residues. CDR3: CASSHTERYTF. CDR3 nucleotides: TGTGCCAGCAGCCATACAGAACGCTACACCTTC.

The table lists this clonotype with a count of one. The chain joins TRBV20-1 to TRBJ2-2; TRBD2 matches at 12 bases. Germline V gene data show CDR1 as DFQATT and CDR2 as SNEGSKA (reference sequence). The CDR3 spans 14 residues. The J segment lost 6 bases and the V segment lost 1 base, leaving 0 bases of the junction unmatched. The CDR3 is CSARGTSGAGELFF. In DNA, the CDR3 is TGCAGTGCTAGAGGGACTAGCGGGGCCGGGGAGCTGTTTTTT.

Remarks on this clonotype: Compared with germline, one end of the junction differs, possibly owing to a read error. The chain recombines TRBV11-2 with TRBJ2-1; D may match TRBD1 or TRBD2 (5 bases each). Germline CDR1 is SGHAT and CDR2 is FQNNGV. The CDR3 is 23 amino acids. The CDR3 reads CASSHTEGVLSPLPGKTYNEQVF. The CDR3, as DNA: TGTGCCAGCAGCCACACCGAAGGGGTTTTGTCTCCTCTCCCGGGGAAAACCTACAATGAGCAGGTCTTC.

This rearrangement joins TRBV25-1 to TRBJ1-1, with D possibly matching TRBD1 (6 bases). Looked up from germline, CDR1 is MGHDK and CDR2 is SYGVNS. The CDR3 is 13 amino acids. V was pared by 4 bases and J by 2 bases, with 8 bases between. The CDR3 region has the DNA TGTGCCAGCAGTGGACAGGCTAACACTGAAGCTTTCTTT. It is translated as CASSGQANTEAFF.

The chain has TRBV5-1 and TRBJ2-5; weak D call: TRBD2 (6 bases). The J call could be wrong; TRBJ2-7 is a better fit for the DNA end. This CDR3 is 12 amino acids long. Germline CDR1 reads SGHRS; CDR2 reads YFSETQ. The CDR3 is CASGRGVYEQYF. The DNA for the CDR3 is TGCGCCAGCGGGCGGGGCGTCTACGAGCAGTACTTC.

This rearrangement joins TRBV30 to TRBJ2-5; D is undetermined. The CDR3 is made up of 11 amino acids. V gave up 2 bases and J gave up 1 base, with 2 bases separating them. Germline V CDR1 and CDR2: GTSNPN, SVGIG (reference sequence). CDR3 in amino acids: CAWSTQETQYF. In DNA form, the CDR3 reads TGTGCCTGGAGTACCCAAGAGACCCAGTACTTC.

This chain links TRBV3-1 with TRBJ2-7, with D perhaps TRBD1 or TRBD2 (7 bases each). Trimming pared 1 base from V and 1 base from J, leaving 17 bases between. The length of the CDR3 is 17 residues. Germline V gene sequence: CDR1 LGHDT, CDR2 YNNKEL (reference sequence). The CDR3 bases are TGTGCCAGCAGCCAAGGAGTCCAGGGGGGGATGTCCTACGAGCAGTACTTC. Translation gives CASSQGVQGGMSYEQYF.

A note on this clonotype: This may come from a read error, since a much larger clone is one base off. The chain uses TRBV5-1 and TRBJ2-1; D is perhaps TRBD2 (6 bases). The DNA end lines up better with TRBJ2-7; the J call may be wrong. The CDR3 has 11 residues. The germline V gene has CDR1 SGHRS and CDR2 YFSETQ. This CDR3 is CANSLEGKQYF. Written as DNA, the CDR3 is TGCGCCAACAGCTTGGAGGGCAAGCAGTACTTC.

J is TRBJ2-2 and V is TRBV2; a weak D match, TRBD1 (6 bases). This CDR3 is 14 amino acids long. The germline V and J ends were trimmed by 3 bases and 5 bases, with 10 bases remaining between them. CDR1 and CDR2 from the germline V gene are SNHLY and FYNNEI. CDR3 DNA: TGTGCCAGCAGTGAGCAGGGGCATACCGGGGAGCTGTTTTTT. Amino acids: CASSEQGHTGELFF.

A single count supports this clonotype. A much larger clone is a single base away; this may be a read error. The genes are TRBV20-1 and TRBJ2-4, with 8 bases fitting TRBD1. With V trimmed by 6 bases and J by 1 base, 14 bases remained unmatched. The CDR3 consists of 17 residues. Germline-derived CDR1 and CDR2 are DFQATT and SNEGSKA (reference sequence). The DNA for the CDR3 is TGCAGTGCGAGCCCGGGACAGGAGGCGCGGGCCAAAAACATTCAGTACTTC. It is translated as CSASPGQEARAKNIQYF.

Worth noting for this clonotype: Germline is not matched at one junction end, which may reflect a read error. DNA for the CDR3: TGTGCCTGCAGGGCCGGGGATGTGAGCTCCTACGAGCAGTACTTC. This encodes CACRAGDVSSYEQYF. The V and J genes are TRBV2 and TRBJ2-7; D possibly matches TRBD1 or TRBD2 (5 bases each). The germline V gene encodes CDR1 SNHLY and CDR2 FYNNEI. The CDR3 covers 15 residues.

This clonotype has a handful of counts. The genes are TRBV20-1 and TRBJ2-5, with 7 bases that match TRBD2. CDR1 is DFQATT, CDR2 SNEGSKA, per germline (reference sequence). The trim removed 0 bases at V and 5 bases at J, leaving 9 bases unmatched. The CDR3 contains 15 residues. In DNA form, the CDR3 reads TGCAGTGCTAGAGATAGTAGAGGACTAGTGGAGACCCAGTACTTC. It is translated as CSARDSRGLVETQYF.

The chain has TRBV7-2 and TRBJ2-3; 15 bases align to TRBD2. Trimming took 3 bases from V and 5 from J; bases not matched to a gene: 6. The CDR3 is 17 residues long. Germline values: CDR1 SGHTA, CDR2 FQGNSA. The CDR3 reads CASSFGLAGGPKDTQYF. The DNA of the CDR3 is TGTGCCAGCAGCTTTGGACTAGCGGGAGGGCCTAAAGATACGCAGTATTTT.

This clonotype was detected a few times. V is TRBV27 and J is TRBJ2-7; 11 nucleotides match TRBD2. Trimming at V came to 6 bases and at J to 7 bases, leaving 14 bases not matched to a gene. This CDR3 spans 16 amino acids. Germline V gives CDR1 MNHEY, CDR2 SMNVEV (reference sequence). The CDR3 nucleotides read TGTGCCAGCAGCTCCCGTTTAGCGGGAGGGCCGAAGGAGCAGTACTTC. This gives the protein CASSSRLAGGPKEQYF.

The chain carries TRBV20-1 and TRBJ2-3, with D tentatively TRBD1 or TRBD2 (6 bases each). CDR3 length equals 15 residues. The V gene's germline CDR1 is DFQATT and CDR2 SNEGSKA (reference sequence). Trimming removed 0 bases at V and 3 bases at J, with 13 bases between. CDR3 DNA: TGCAGTGCTAGAGACGGGGGCCGGGATACAGATACGCAGTATTTT. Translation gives CSARDGGRDTDTQYF.

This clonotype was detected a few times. CDR3 in amino acids: CASSLFTSGRSGEQFF. In DNA form, the CDR3 reads TGTGCCAGCAGCTTATTTACTAGCGGGAGATCGGGTGAGCAGTTCTTC. This chain joins TRBV11-2 and TRBJ2-1, with TRBD2 identical over 11 bases. This CDR3 contains 16 residues. The V gene's germline CDR1 is SGHAT and CDR2 FQNNGV. V dropped 2 bases and J dropped 9; count of bases not matched to a gene: 9.

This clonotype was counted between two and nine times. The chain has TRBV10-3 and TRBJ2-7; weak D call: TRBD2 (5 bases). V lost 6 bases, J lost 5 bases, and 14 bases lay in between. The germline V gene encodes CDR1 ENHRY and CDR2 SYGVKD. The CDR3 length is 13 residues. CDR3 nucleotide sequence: TGTGCCATCAGGGGCCCCGTCGGGGACGAGCAGTACTTC. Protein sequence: CAIRGPVGDEQYF.

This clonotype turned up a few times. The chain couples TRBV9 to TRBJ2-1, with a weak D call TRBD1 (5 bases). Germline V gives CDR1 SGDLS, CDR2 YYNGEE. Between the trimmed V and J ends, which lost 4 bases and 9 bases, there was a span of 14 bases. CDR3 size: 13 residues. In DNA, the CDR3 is TGTGCCAGCAGCACTCAAGGGGTAGGTGAGCAGTTCTTC. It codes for CASSTQGVGEQFF.

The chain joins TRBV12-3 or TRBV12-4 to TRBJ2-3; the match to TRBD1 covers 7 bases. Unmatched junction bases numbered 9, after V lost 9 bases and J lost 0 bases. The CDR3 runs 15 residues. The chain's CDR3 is CASHTGQLSTDTQYF. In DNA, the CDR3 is TGTGCCAGTCATACGGGACAGCTGAGCACAGATACGCAGTATTTT.

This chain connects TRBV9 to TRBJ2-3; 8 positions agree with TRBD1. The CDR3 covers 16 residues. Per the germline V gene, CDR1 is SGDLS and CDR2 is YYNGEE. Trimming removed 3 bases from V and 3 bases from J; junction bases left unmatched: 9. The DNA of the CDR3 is TGTGCCAGCAGCGATTACCAGGGGGCGCAGACAGATACGCAGTATTTT. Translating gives CASSDYQGAQTDTQYF.

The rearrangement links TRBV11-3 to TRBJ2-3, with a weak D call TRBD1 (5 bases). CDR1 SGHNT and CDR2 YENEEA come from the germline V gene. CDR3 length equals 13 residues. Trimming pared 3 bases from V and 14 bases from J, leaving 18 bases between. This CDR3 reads CASSFRVTDARYF. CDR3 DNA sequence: TGTGCCAGCAGCTTCAGGGTCACAGATGCGCGGTATTTT.

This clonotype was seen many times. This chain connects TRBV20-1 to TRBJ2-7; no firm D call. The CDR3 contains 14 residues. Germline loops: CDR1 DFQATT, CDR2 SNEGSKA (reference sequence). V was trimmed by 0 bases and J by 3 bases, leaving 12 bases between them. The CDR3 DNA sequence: TGCAGTGCTAGAGATCAGCGCAGTGGCTACGAGCAGTACTTC. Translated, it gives CSARDQRSGYEQYF.

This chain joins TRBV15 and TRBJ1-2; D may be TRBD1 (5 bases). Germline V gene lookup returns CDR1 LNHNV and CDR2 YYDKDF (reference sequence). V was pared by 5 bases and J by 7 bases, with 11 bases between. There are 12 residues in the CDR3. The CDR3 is CATSGDGRGYTF. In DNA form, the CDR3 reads TGTGCCACCAGCGGGGACGGTCGTGGCTACACCTTC.

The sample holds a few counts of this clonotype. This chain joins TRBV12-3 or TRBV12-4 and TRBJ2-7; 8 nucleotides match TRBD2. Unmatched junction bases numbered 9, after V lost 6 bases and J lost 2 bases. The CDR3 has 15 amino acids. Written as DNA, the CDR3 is TGTGCCAGCAGGATGGGGACTAGTTCCCCCTACGAGCAGTACTTC. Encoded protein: CASRMGTSSPYEQYF.

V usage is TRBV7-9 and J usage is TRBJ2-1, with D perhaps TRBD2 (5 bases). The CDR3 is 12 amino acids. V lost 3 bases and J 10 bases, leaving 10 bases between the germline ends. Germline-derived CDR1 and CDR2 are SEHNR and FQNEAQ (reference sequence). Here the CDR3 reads CASSFMAGEQFF. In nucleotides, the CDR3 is TGTGCCAGCAGCTTTATGGCGGGCGAGCAGTTCTTC. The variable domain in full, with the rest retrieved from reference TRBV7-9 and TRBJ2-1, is DTGVSQNPRHKITKRGQNVTFRCDPISEHNRLYWYRQTLGQGPEFLTYFQNEAQLEKSRLLSDRFSAERPKGSFSTLEIQRTEQGDSAMYLCASSFMAGEQFFGPGTRLTVL.

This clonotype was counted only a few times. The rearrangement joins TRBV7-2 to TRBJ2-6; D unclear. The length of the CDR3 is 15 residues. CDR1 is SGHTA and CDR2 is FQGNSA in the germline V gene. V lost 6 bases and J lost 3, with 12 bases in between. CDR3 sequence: CASRPVMNGANVLTF. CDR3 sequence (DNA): TGTGCCAGCAGACCGGTAATGAATGGGGCCAACGTCCTGACTTTC.

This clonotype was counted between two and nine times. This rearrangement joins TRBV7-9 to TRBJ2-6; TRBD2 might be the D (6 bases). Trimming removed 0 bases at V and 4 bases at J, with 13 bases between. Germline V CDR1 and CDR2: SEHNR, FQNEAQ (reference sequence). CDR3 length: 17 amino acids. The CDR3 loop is CASSLAYGGAGANVLTF. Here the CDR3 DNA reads TGTGCCAGCAGCTTAGCGTACGGGGGTGCCGGGGCCAACGTCCTGACTTTC.

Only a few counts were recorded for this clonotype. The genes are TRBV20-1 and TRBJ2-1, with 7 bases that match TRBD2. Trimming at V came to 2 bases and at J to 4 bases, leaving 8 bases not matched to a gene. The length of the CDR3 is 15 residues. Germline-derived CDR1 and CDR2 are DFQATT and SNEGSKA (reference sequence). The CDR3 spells CSARFPGGAYNEQFF. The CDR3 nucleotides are TGCAGTGCTAGATTTCCGGGAGGCGCTTACAATGAGCAGTTCTTC.

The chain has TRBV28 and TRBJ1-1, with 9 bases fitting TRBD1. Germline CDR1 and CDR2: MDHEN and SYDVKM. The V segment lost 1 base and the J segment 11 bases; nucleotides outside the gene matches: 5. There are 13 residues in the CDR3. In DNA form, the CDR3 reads TGTGCCAGCAGTTTATATGGCGGGACAGGGGCTTTCTTT. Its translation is CASSLYGGTGAFF.